One sample yielded the 2 T cell receptor beta chains listed below, sequenced in a study of cytomegalovirus exposure and HLA in healthy donors (dated by TCRdb to 2015 to 2018). The method behind the library was the immunoSEQ multiplex PCR assay. A mixture of 60 forward primers for TCR Vbeta segments and 13 reverse primers for TCR Jbeta segments was used in the multiplex PCR. Imported from immuneACCESS, the table was reduced by TCRdb to in-frame sequences with V and J called. These copies leave out some clones; in studies compared against another copy, an unresolved V gene accounts for under half, and the cause of the remainder is not known. The sample records approximately 170,000 clones, approximately 71% of which are singletons. Approximately 1.5% of the sample comes from the top ten. Sequenced: PBMCs. All receptors come from a man between 50 and 59 years old in good health and CMV-seronegative.

CDR3 region: CASSQGGTDNEKLFF. DNA for the CDR3: TGTGCCAGCAGCCAGGGCGGGACGGATAATGAAAAACTGTTTTTT. The genes are TRBV11-2 and TRBJ1-4; perhaps TRBD1 as D (5 bases). V gave up 5 bases and J gave up 4 bases, with 14 bases separating them. Germline V CDR1 and CDR2: SGHAT, FQNNGV. The CDR3 is 15 residues long.

This clone was seen a handful of times. The chain recombines TRBV27 with TRBJ1-2; 7 nucleotides agree with TRBD1. The germline CDR1 and CDR2 sequences are MNHEY and SMNVEV (reference sequence). CDR3 size: 14 residues. Trimming at V came to 2 bases and at J to 4 bases, leaving 4 bases not matched to a gene. CDR3 residues: CASSLSQGGYGYTF. CDR3 DNA: TGTGCCAGCAGTTTAAGTCAGGGGGGCTATGGCTACACCTTC.